A selection of T cell receptor beta chains follows, all from one sample in a study of cytomegalovirus exposure and HLA in healthy donors. Data came from immunoSEQ multiplex PCR; TCRdb stores just in-frame clones and leaves some out. This sample has under 250,000 clones, with roughly three quarters found just once. Sequenced input: PBMCs. The receptors stem from a woman aged 30 to 39 in good health and CMV-seronegative. Both conserved end residues are part of each CDR3. Each record gives: clone size, J gene, D gene, V gene, CDR3 DNA, CDR3 protein. The D gene is left open where the match is weak. Size is omitted from some rows. Given values are once, few, many or a class for expanded clones.

size: .; J: TRBJ2-7; D: .; V: TRBV9; DNA: TGTGCCAGCAGCCCAGGTGGGCGAGCCTACGAGCAGTACTTC; CDR3: CASSPGGRAYEQYF
size: once; J: TRBJ1-5; D: TRBD1; V: TRBV4-2; DNA: TGTGCCAGCAGCCAAGGACAGGGGAATAGCAATCAGCCCCAGCATTTT; CDR3: CASSQGQGNSNQPQHF
size: .; J: TRBJ2-5; D: TRBD1; V: TRBV30; DNA: TGTGCCTGGGGACTCCCTGGACAGGGAAGAAAAGAGACCCAGTACTTC; CDR3: CAWGLPGQGRKETQYF
size: .; J: TRBJ2-3; D: TRBD2; V: TRBV2; DNA: TGTGCCAGCAGGGAACCTCCGGGGGGAGCTAGCACAGATACGCAGTATTTT; CDR3: CASREPPGGASTDTQYF
size: .; J: TRBJ2-6; D: TRBD2; V: TRBV6-1; DNA: TGTGCCAGCAGTGAGTGGGCAGCGGGGGTACTTTCTGGGGCCAACGTCCTGACTTTC; CDR3: CASSEWAAGVLSGANVLTF
size: .; J: TRBJ2-1; D: TRBD2; V: TRBV6-5; DNA: TGTGCCAGCAGTTTCACACGGGGGGGGTCAGACAATGAGCAGTTCTTC; CDR3: CASSFTRGGSDNEQFF
size: .; J: TRBJ2-7; D: .; V: TRBV5-1; DNA: TGCGCCAGCAGCTTGGAGAGGATGATCTACGAGCAGTACTTC; CDR3: CASSLERMIYEQYF
size: .; J: TRBJ1-2; D: TRBD1; V: TRBV10-3; DNA: TGTGCCATCAGTGAGCCCGGACAGGGAGGCCCAAACTATGGCTACACCTTC; CDR3: CAISEPGQGGPNYGYTF
size: .; J: TRBJ2-5; D: .; V: TRBV5-1; DNA: TGCGCCAGCAGCTTTCCTCCCGTTCTAGAGACCCAGTACTTC; CDR3: CASSFPPVLETQYF
size: .; J: TRBJ1-4; D: .; V: TRBV19; DNA: TGTGCCAGTAGTATAGGACTTCAGGGAACAACTGAAAAACTGTTTTTT; CDR3: CASSIGLQGTTEKLFF
size: .; J: TRBJ2-5; D: TRBD2; V: TRBV5-1; DNA: TGCGCCAGCAGCTTGGCCTTAGCGGGGGGGCCCCAAGAGACCCAGTACTTC; CDR3: CASSLALAGGPQETQYF
size: .; J: TRBJ1-5; D: .; V: TRBV10-2; DNA: TGCGCCAGCAGTCACGCACAGGGTATGCAGCCCCAGCATTTT; CDR3: CASSHAQGMQPQHF
size: .; J: TRBJ2-5; D: .; V: TRBV5-1; DNA: TGCGCCAGCAGCTTGCCGGAGATCCAGTACTTC; CDR3: CASSLPEIQYF
size: .; J: TRBJ2-1; D: TRBD1; V: TRBV10-1; DNA: TGCGCCAGCAGTGGGGGACAGGGGGCGCGTGAGCAGTTCTTC; CDR3: CASSGGQGAREQFF
size: .; J: TRBJ1-4; D: .; V: TRBV7-9; DNA: TGTGCCAGCAGCTCTAGCAATACGGGCCTATCAGGTGAAAAACTGTTTTTT; CDR3: CASSSSNTGLSGEKLFF
size: .; J: TRBJ1-4; D: .; V: TRBV30; DNA: TGTGCCTGGAATCATCGGGGGAGTAATGAAAAACTGTTTTTT; CDR3: CAWNHRGSNEKLFF
size: .; J: TRBJ2-7; D: TRBD2; V: TRBV19; DNA: TGTGCCAGTAAAAATAGCGGGGGAAACTACGAGCAGTACTTC; CDR3: CASKNSGGNYEQYF
size: .; J: TRBJ2-2; D: .; V: TRBV4-1; DNA: TGCGCCAGCAGCCGCGGAAGAGGGGAGCTGTTTTTT; CDR3: CASSRGRGELFF
size: many; J: TRBJ1-2; D: TRBD1; V: TRBV7-8; DNA: TGTGCCAGCAGCTTAGCGGGACAGGGCTTTGGCTACACCTTC; CDR3: CASSLAGQGFGYTF
size: .; J: TRBJ2-7; D: .; V: TRBV4-1; DNA: TGCGCCAGCAGCCACACAACCGGGACAACCTACGAGCAGTACTTC; CDR3: CASSHTTGTTYEQYF
size: .; J: TRBJ2-5; D: TRBD2; V: TRBV4-1; DNA: TGCGCCAGCAGCCAATTTCGAGGGACTAGCGGGGAGACCCAGTACTTC; CDR3: CASSQFRGTSGETQYF
size: once; J: TRBJ2-1; D: TRBD2; V: TRBV9; DNA: TGTGCCAGCAGCGTAGAGGGACTAGCAGACAGTACTAATGAGCAGTTCTTC; CDR3: CASSVEGLADSTNEQFF
size: .; J: TRBJ2-7; D: TRBD2; V: TRBV5-6; DNA: TGTGCCAGCAGCCATGGGACTAGCGGGAGAGGTCTCTACGAGCAGTACTTC; CDR3: CASSHGTSGRGLYEQYF
size: .; J: TRBJ1-1; D: .; V: TRBV2; DNA: TGTGCCAGCAGTGATCTCGGAGGGCCGTCAATAGCTGAAGCTTTCTTT; CDR3: CASSDLGGPSIAEAFF
size: .; J: TRBJ1-1; D: .; V: TRBV7-8; DNA: TGTGCCAGCAGCTACTTGGTCGAAGCTTTCTTT; CDR3: CASSYLVEAFF
size: .; J: TRBJ2-2; D: .; V: TRBV7-2; DNA: TGTGCCAGCAGCTTCCTTGGAGGCGGGGCCGGGGAGCTGTTTTTT; CDR3: CASSFLGGGAGELFF
size: .; J: TRBJ1-2; D: .; V: TRBV5-1; DNA: TGCGCCAGCAGCTTGAACAGGGCTAACTATGGCTACACCTTC; CDR3: CASSLNRANYGYTF
size: .; J: TRBJ2-7; D: .; V: TRBV18; DNA: TGTGCCAGCTCACCACAGCTCTCCTACGAGCAGTACTTC; CDR3: CASSPQLSYEQYF
size: .; J: TRBJ1-1; D: .; V: TRBV5-4; DNA: TGTGCCAGTAATTCCCTCAGGGGAGAAGCTTTCTTT; CDR3: CASNSLRGEAFF
size: .; J: TRBJ2-7; D: TRBD2; V: TRBV6-1; DNA: TGTGCCAGCAGTGGTACCCTACTAGCGGGGGCCTACGAGCAGTACTTC; CDR3: CASSGTLLAGAYEQYF
size: .; J: TRBJ2-7; D: .; V: TRBV29-1; DNA: TGCAGCGTTGAAGACTACAGGGCCCCCTACGAGCAGTACTTC; CDR3: CSVEDYRAPYEQYF
size: once; J: TRBJ2-7; D: TRBD2; V: TRBV5-1; DNA: TGCGCCAGCAGCTTAATAACTAGCGGGAGGTCCGAGCAGTACTTC; CDR3: CASSLITSGRSEQYF
size: .; J: TRBJ2-3; D: .; V: TRBV7-8; DNA: TGTGCCAGCAGCTTAGCAGAGGTAGCCCGCACAGATACGCAGTATTTT; CDR3: CASSLAEVARTDTQYF
size: .; J: TRBJ2-1; D: TRBD1; V: TRBV2; DNA: TGTGCCAGCACCGGGGACAGGGGAAATGAGCAGTTCTTC; CDR3: CASTGDRGNEQFF
size: .; J: TRBJ2-7; D: TRBD2; V: TRBV12-5; DNA: TGTGCTAGTGGTTTGGACACTAGCGGGAGCTCCTACGAGCAGTACTTC; CDR3: CASGLDTSGSSYEQYF
size: .; J: TRBJ2-5; D: .; V: TRBV5-1; DNA: TGCGCCAGCAGCTTAACCAGCCAGGGCAGGGAGACCCAGTACTTC; CDR3: CASSLTSQGRETQYF
size: .; J: TRBJ2-7; D: .; V: TRBV10-3; DNA: TGTGCCATCAGTGAAACTGGTTTCTCCTACGAGCAGTACTTC; CDR3: CAISETGFSYEQYF
size: .; J: TRBJ2-1; D: .; V: TRBV7-7; DNA: TGTGCCAGCAGCTTAAACCACAGGGCTTGGGAGCAGTTCTTC; CDR3: CASSLNHRAWEQFF
size: many; J: TRBJ2-2; D: .; V: TRBV18; DNA: TGTGCCAGCTCACCTCTTCTATCCGGGGAGCTGTTTTTT; CDR3: CASSPLLSGELFF